This T cell receptor beta chain was found in a study of blood T cell repertoires in COVID-19. Study-wide context: Researchers got acute and convalescent COVID-19 samples from the United States, Italy and Spain. T cells, B-cell-depleted T cells, or PBMCs provided the cDNA or gDNA that served as material.

V lost 5 bases, J lost 1 base, and 14 bases lay in between. The CDR3 loop spans 15 amino acids. CDR1 and CDR2 (germline): LGHDT, YNNKEL (reference sequence). Repertoires were generated with immunoSEQ multiplex PCR, while TCRdb's copy carries only in-frame clones and drops some. The sample has fewer than 200,000 clones, around 85% seen once. The material sequenced was peripheral blood. V usage is TRBV3-1 (or the pseudogene TRBV3-2) and J usage is TRBJ1-1; D call uncertain. This TCR was sampled from a man aged 50-59 years with active or convalescent COVID-19. This CDR3 is CASSASTNPNTEAFF. CDR3 bases: TGTGCCAGCAGCGCGTCCACGAACCCGAACACTGAAGCTTTCTTT.